A single T cell receptor (beta chain) is shown here with its context. This record belongs to a study of blood T cell repertoires in COVID-19. Across the study: There were acute and convalescent COVID-19 samples, and they came from the United States, Italy and Spain. PBMCs, B-cell-depleted T cells, or T cells were the source of the cDNA or gDNA that made up the material.

J lost 2 bases, V lost 3 bases, and 11 bases had no gene match. CDR3 length equals 17 residues. CDR1 and CDR2 (germline): LNHDA, SQIVND (reference sequence). In the original analysis: The assay estimated nucleated cells by amplifying reference gene primers. Libraries were prepared by immunoSEQ multiplex PCR; TCRdb keeps only in-frame clonotypes and omits some of them. V and J calls and clone size are given by that table; D and trimming were obtained from the DNA. Of over 90,000 clones listed, about 87% are singletons. The TCR comes from a human donor in a cohort sampled during active or convalescent COVID-19. This chain joins TRBV19 and TRBJ2-3; 7 bases line up with TRBD2. The specimen was peripheral blood. CDR3 DNA: TGTGCCAGTAGTATCATGAGTACCAGCGGGATCACAGATACGCAGTATTTT. Its protein product is CASSIMSTSGITDTQYF.